This TCR beta chain appears in the sequencing data of a study of blood T cell repertoires in COVID-19. On the study more broadly: Acute-phase and convalescent COVID-19 samples originated in the United States, Italy and Spain. PBMCs, B-cell-depleted T cells, or T cells were the source of the cDNA or gDNA that made up the material.

The CDR3 length is 12 residues. The germline V gene has CDR1 SGHTA and CDR2 FQGNSA. V was cut by 3 bases and J by 4 bases, with 4 bases left in between. Measured with immunoSEQ multiplex PCR; TCRdb has only the in-frame clones, and not every one. Among 200,000 to 250,000 clones listed, 90% were seen once. Concerning this clone: Other DNA sequences in the sample encode the same CDR3.

The clonotype originates from a man younger than 45 who had been exposed to COVID-19. V gene TRBV7-2 combines with J gene TRBJ1-5; D is ambiguous. The specimen was PBMCs or T cells enriched from blood (not recorded which). This chain's CDR3 is CASSFSNQPQHF. CDR3 in DNA: TGTGCCAGCAGCTTTTCGAATCAGCCCCAGCATTTT.